This passage covers 27 T cell receptor beta chains from one sample sequenced in a study of T-cell memory formation after mild COVID-19. TCRdb fed the 5' RACE reads into MiXCR, producing one record per CDR3 protein. The sample lists about 430,000 distinct CDR3 sequences, roughly 24% occurring once. Sequencing input: PBMCs or a T cell subset sorted from them (not recorded which). The receptors were sampled from an adult woman who had mild COVID-19 (a few samples of this study predate the infection). Cell type and time point are not known.

This clonotype has just a few counts. The V and J genes are TRBV12-3 or TRBV12-4 and TRBJ1-1; the D gene is possibly TRBD1 (5 bases). V was trimmed by 6 bases and J by 14 bases, leaving 16 bases between them. The CDR3 extends over 11 amino acids. CDR3 sequence (DNA): TGTGCCAGCAGGCGGACATCTGACGTGTTCTTT. This translates into CASRRTSDVFF.

CDR3 sequence: CAGSLAGEIDTQYF. CDR3 in DNA: TGCGCCGGTTCGCTAGCGGGAGAAATAGATACGCAGTATTTT. This chain connects TRBV5-1 to TRBJ2-3; TRBD2 matches 10 bases. The V and J ends lost 10 bases and 5 bases, in that order; junction bases with no gene match: 10. The CDR3 is 14 amino acids. Germline CDR1 and CDR2: SGHRS and YFSETQ.

The chain joins TRBV5-1 to TRBJ2-7; 7 bases fit TRBD1. The germline V gene has CDR1 SGHRS and CDR2 YFSETQ. This CDR3 is built from 14 residues. V dropped 0 bases and J dropped 3; count of bases not matched to a gene: 3. This CDR3 reads CASSLVQGDYEQYF. CDR3 DNA sequence: TGCGCCAGCAGCTTGGTTCAGGGGGACTACGAGCAGTACTTC.

V and J are TRBV20-1 and TRBJ2-1; D remains unclear. This CDR3 has 11 residues. Germline V gives CDR1 DFQATT, CDR2 SNEGSKA (reference sequence). CDR3 sequence reads: CSLRRSYVQFF. The CDR3 bases are TGCAGCCTCCGCAGGTCATACGTGCAGTTCTTC.

The V gene is TRBV29-1, the J gene TRBJ2-1; 8 bases match TRBD2. The trim removed 3 bases at V and 3 bases at J, leaving 10 bases unmatched. CDR3 length: 16 amino acids. Germline V gene sequence: CDR1 SQVTM, CDR2 ANQGSEA. This chain's CDR3 is CSVEGGSGEDYNEQFF. The CDR3 coding sequence is TGCAGCGTTGAGGGGGGTAGCGGGGAAGACTACAATGAGCAGTTCTTC.

The V call is TRBV5-1, the J call TRBJ2-5; TRBD1 is a possible D gene (5 bases). Trimming pared 3 bases from V and 5 bases from J, leaving 14 bases between. CDR1 is SGHRS, CDR2 YFSETQ, per germline. The CDR3 length is 14 residues. This CDR3 is CASSYPSRVETQYF. The CDR3 region has the DNA TGCGCCAGCAGCTACCCGAGCAGGGTGGAGACCCAGTACTTC.

This clonotype came up many times. CDR3: CASSQAPGTQETQYF. The DNA of the CDR3 is TGCGCCAGCAGCCAAGCCCCAGGGACTCAAGAGACCCAGTACTTC. The V and J genes are TRBV4-1 and TRBJ2-5; a possible D gene is TRBD2 (6 bases). With 1 base removed from V and 2 bases from J, the gap between germline ends came to 11 bases. Germline V lookup: CDR1 MGHRA, CDR2 YSYEKL. The CDR3 totals 15 residues.

There are many counts of this clonotype. This chain uses TRBV12-3 or TRBV12-4 with TRBJ1-1; D gene unclear. V lost 6 bases and J lost 1, with 9 bases in between. CDR3 size: 13 residues. The CDR3 spells CASSFGPNTEAFF. As DNA, the CDR3 is TGTGCCAGCAGCTTTGGACCGAACACTGAAGCTTTCTTT.

This clonotype was observed a few times. V gene TRBV27 combines with J gene TRBJ2-5; D possibly corresponds to TRBD2 (6 bases). CDR3 length: 14 amino acids. The germline CDR1 and CDR2 sequences are MNHEY and SMNVEV (reference sequence). Trimming removed 4 bases from V and 5 bases from J, with 14 bases in between. The CDR3 reads CASSSYGSGETQYF. CDR3 coding DNA: TGTGCCAGCAGTTCGTACGGGAGCGGGGAGACCCAGTACTTC.

The chain has TRBV24-1 and TRBJ2-1; D is perhaps TRBD1 (8 bases). CDR3 length: 13 amino acids. The V end was cut by 9 bases, the J end by 9 bases, with 17 bases between. The germline V gene has CDR1 KGHDR and CDR2 SFDVKD. Here the CDR3 DNA reads TGTGCCACCGTCGGACAGGGAGGGGGTGAGCAGTTCTTC. Its translation is CATVGQGGGEQFF.

The V and J genes are TRBV19 and TRBJ1-2; the D is unclear. Per germline, CDR1 LNHDA and CDR2 SQIVND (reference sequence). V lost 7 bases to trimming and J lost 0 bases, with 9 bases between them. The CDR3 length is 13 residues. The CDR3 nucleotides are TGTGCCAGTAATCCGTTTCCTAACTATGGCTACACCTTC. It translates to CASNPFPNYGYTF.

This clonotype appeared a few times. The chain employs TRBV9 and TRBJ1-5; perhaps TRBD1 as D (6 bases). Trimming left V 4 bases short and J 3 bases short, with 17 bases between. Germline loops: CDR1 SGDLS, CDR2 YYNGEE. The CDR3 totals 16 residues. The CDR3 nucleotides are TGTGCCAGCAGCACTAGAATGACAGGCCCCAATCAGCCCCAGCATTTT. Amino acids: CASSTRMTGPNQPQHF.

The chain recombines TRBV12-5 with TRBJ1-1, with 10 bases that match TRBD1. Germline V lookup: CDR1 LGHNT, CDR2 FRNRAP. Trimming cost V 5 bases and J 0 bases; bases outside gene matches: 3. The CDR3 sequence is 15 residues long. CDR3 sequence reads: CASGGDRGLNTEAFF. The CDR3 nucleotides read TGTGCTAGTGGTGGCGACAGGGGGCTGAACACTGAAGCTTTCTTT.

This clonotype was detected only a few times. The chain combines TRBV20-1 with TRBJ1-2; 9 nucleotides line up with TRBD1. In germline, CDR1 is DFQATT, CDR2 SNEGSKA (reference sequence). There are 13 residues in the CDR3. V shed 0 bases, J shed 6 bases, and the junction held 2 bases outside the gene matches. CDR3 amino acids: CSAREWTGDGYTF. CDR3 nucleotides: TGCAGTGCTAGAGAATGGACAGGGGATGGCTACACCTTC.

The table lists this clonotype with many counts. The chain employs TRBV18 and TRBJ1-1; 9 positions match TRBD1. Germline CDR1 KGHSH, CDR2 LQKENI. The V segment lost 8 bases and the J segment 3 bases; nucleotides outside the gene matches: 4. The CDR3 totals 13 residues. The DNA of the CDR3 is TGTGCCAGCCGACAGGGGGTGGACACTGAAGCTTTCTTT. Its translation: CASRQGVDTEAFF.

This clonotype was recorded a few times. The V gene is TRBV27, the J gene TRBJ2-5, with a possible D match to TRBD1 (6 bases). The V end lost 5 bases, the J end lost 4 bases, and 17 bases lay between the germline ends. This CDR3 has 15 amino acids. From germline, CDR1 is MNHEY and CDR2 SMNVEV (reference sequence). This CDR3 reads CASSPQLEGGETQYF. The DNA of the CDR3 is TGTGCCAGCAGTCCACAGCTGGAAGGGGGAGAGACCCAGTACTTC.

There are a few counts of this clonotype. The chain has TRBV9 and TRBJ1-6; tentatively, D is TRBD1 (5 bases). There are 16 residues in the CDR3. CDR1 SGDLS and CDR2 YYNGEE come from the germline V gene. Trimming took 4 bases from V and 5 from J, leaving 16 bases between them. The CDR3 coding sequence is TGTGCCAGCAGCCTCAATCCCGGGGCAGATAATTCACCCCTCCACTTT. It yields the protein CASSLNPGADNSPLHF.

The chain carries TRBV12-3 or TRBV12-4 and TRBJ2-1; the D is unclear. This CDR3 contains 13 residues. Deletions cut 3 bases from V and 5 bases from J, with 8 bases between. CDR3 DNA: TGTGCCAGCAGTTTCGCTAGACACAATGAGCAGTTCTTC. Encoded protein: CASSFARHNEQFF.

This clonotype has more than one count but fewer than ten. The chain combines TRBV12-3 or TRBV12-4 with TRBJ2-5, with TRBD2 identical over 7 bases. The CDR3 length is 15 residues. The V and J ends lost 5 bases and 6 bases, in that order; junction bases with no gene match: 12. The CDR3 sequence is CASSQSDSGGKTQYF. DNA of the CDR3: TGTGCCAGCAGTCAATCGGACTCCGGGGGGAAGACCCAGTACTTC.

V gene TRBV5-1 combines with J gene TRBJ2-2; a possible D gene is TRBD2 (5 bases). With 0 bases removed from V and 7 bases from J, the gap between germline ends came to 10 bases. CDR3 length: 14 amino acids. Germline CDR1 and CDR2: SGHRS and YFSETQ. The CDR3 bases are TGCGCCAGCAGCTTGGTTAGCGTTGGCGGGGAGCTGTTTTTT. It specifies CASSLVSVGGELFF.

The table lists this clonotype with a count of one. This rearrangement joins TRBV5-1 to TRBJ2-5, with D perhaps TRBD2 (5 bases). The CDR3 has 14 residues. The germline V gene has CDR1 SGHRS and CDR2 YFSETQ. The ends were cut back, 0 bases at V and 4 bases at J, with 10 bases in the middle. The CDR3 loop reads CASSLGGGPETQYF. In DNA, the CDR3 is TGCGCCAGCAGCTTGGGTGGCGGGCCAGAGACCCAGTACTTC.

The genes are TRBV12-3 or TRBV12-4 and TRBJ1-1; D gene unclear. The CDR3 has 15 residues. Trimming shortened V by 4 bases and J by 4 bases, and 16 bases separated the two germline ends. The CDR3 DNA reads TGTGCCAGCAGTTCAGATCTGGGTTTCGGCACTGAAGCTTTCTTT. It specifies CASSSDLGFGTEAFF.

This clonotype was found a few times. The chain carries TRBV27 and TRBJ2-3; D may correspond to TRBD1 or TRBD2 (5 bases each). CDR1 MNHEY and CDR2 SMNVEV come from the germline V gene (reference sequence). This CDR3 is built from 16 residues. Trimming shortened V by 5 bases and J by 1 base, and 16 bases separated the two germline ends. CDR3 sequence: CASSPPGAYGTDTQYF. The CDR3 DNA reads as TGTGCCAGCAGTCCCCCCGGGGCCTATGGCACAGATACGCAGTATTTT.

This clonotype has more than one count but fewer than ten. J is TRBJ2-1 and V is TRBV7-8; D gene ambiguous. The germline V gene encodes CDR1 SGHVS and CDR2 FQNEAQ. This CDR3 comprises 14 residues. With 1 base removed from V and 4 bases from J, the gap between germline ends came to 8 bases. In nucleotides, the CDR3 is TGTGCCAGCAGCTTAGTTTGGGAATACAATGAGCAGTTCTTC. Protein sequence: CASSLVWEYNEQFF.

V is TRBV4-1 and J is TRBJ2-1; 12 nucleotides align to TRBD2. Trimming cost V 5 bases and J 6 bases; bases outside gene matches: 8. The germline CDR1 and CDR2 sequences are MGHRA and YSYEKL. The CDR3 runs 16 residues. The CDR3 protein is CASSVTLAGGPNEQFF. The CDR3 DNA reads as TGCGCCAGCAGCGTCACTCTAGCGGGGGGGCCCAATGAGCAGTTCTTC.

V gene TRBV12-3 or TRBV12-4 combines with J gene TRBJ1-1; D not certain. V lost 6 bases, J lost 1 base, and 9 bases lay in between. The CDR3 length is 13 residues. CDR3 sequence (DNA): TGTGCCAGCAGCCCCCGACAGAACACTGAAGCTTTCTTT. Translating it yields CASSPRQNTEAFF.

The genes are TRBV9 and TRBJ2-7, with 11 positions matching TRBD1. This CDR3 contains 18 residues. Unmatched junction bases numbered 16, after V lost 0 bases and J lost 8 bases. CDR1 is SGDLS, CDR2 YYNGEE, per germline. CDR3 DNA: TGTGCCAGCAGCGTAGAACCGGGAGGACAGGGGGCTAAGGTGAAGCAGTACTTC. Residues: CASSVEPGGQGAKVKQYF.